The 18 T cell receptor beta chains in this list originate from one sample, sequenced in a study of identical twins. TCRdb redid the calling of the 5' RACE reads with MiXCR, one entry per CDR3 protein. Found here are some 590,000 distinct CDR3 sequences, over 8.5% of them singletons; the top ten hold approximately 3%. The same specimen was also included in a second study, on yellow fever vaccine responses in identical twins.

Specimen: PBMCs. These receptors came from a woman aged 18-29 years in good health.

This clonotype has only a few counts. The rearrangement joins TRBV6-1 to TRBJ1-5; no clear D. The V end lost 2 bases, the J end lost 2 bases, and 10 bases lay between the germline ends. Germline V lookup: CDR1 MNHNS, CDR2 SASEGT. This CDR3 comprises 15 residues. CDR3 sequence (DNA): TGTGCCAGCAGTGAATGGGGAAATGGCAATCAGCCCCAGCATTTT. Its translation is CASSEWGNGNQPQHF.

This clonotype has a count of ten or more. This sequence joins TRBV7-9 and TRBJ1-5; maybe TRBD1 (6 bases). Germline V gene data show CDR1 as SEHNR and CDR2 as FQNEAQ (reference sequence). Trimming took 6 bases from V and 1 from J, leaving 10 bases between them. The CDR3 contains 14 residues. The chain's CDR3 is CASSEQGSNQPQHF. The CDR3 coding sequence is TGTGCCAGCAGTGAACAGGGCAGCAATCAGCCCCAGCATTTT.

J is TRBJ2-7 and V is TRBV20-1, with D possibly being TRBD2 (6 bases). The CDR3 covers 12 residues. V was cut by 1 base and J by 7 bases, with 11 bases left in between. Per the germline V gene, CDR1 is DFQATT and CDR2 is SNEGSKA (reference sequence). The CDR3 protein is CSARVGTGEQYF. The CDR3 DNA reads TGCAGTGCTAGAGTAGGGACTGGGGAGCAGTACTTC.

There are many counts of this clonotype. The chain carries TRBV7-9 and TRBJ2-7, with 10 bases fitting TRBD2. The CDR3 is 17 amino acids. Germline V gives CDR1 SEHNR, CDR2 FQNEAQ (reference sequence). V shed 2 bases, J shed 0 bases, and the junction held 7 bases outside the gene matches. The CDR3 here is CASSLFPSGSSSYEQYF. The CDR3 bases are TGTGCCAGCAGCTTATTTCCTAGCGGGAGTAGCTCCTACGAGCAGTACTTC.

This chain connects TRBV11-3 to TRBJ1-1; 7 bases agree with TRBD1. The V gene's germline CDR1 is SGHNT and CDR2 YENEEA. This CDR3 has 14 residues. J lost 2 bases, V lost 5 bases, and 5 bases had no gene match. CDR3 DNA sequence: TGTGCCAGCAGCCCGGGACAGCCCAACACTGAAGCTTTCTTT. Its protein product is CASSPGQPNTEAFF.

This clonotype was observed a handful of times. The chain recombines TRBV7-2 with TRBJ2-1, with 9 positions matching TRBD1. The J segment lost 8 bases and the V segment lost 5 bases, leaving 10 bases of the junction unmatched. This CDR3 is built from 15 residues. Germline CDR1 and CDR2: SGHTA and FQGNSA. DNA of the CDR3: TGTGCCAGCAGCCCTGCGGGACAGGGTCTCGATGAGCAGTTCTTC. The encoded protein is CASSPAGQGLDEQFF.

This clonotype has only a few counts. V and J are TRBV20-1 and TRBJ2-3; 11 bases line up with TRBD2. The V segment lost 1 base and the J segment 11 bases; nucleotides outside the gene matches: 8. CDR1 is DFQATT, CDR2 SNEGSKA, per germline (reference sequence). The CDR3 consists of 14 residues. DNA of the CDR3: TGCAGTGCTAGAGGAGGACTAGCGGGCGGTAAGCAGTATTTT. The encoded protein is CSARGGLAGGKQYF.

This clonotype has a count of ten or more. The CDR3 sequence: CASSLALRGLLHF. The DNA of the CDR3 is TGTGCCAGCAGCTTAGCGTTGCGGGGACTACTCCACTTT. The rearrangement joins TRBV7-2 to TRBJ1-6, with D possibly matching TRBD1 (5 bases). The CDR3 has 13 residues. The germline V and J ends were trimmed by 0 bases and 16 bases, with 13 bases remaining between them. Germline CDR1 SGHTA, CDR2 FQGNSA.

This clonotype was observed a handful of times. The chain couples TRBV30 to TRBJ2-7; no definite D call. Trimming removed 1 base at V and 3 bases at J, with 4 bases between. CDR3 length: 11 amino acids. Germline CDR1 and CDR2: GTSNPN and SVGIG (reference sequence). Written as DNA, the CDR3 is TGTGCCTGGAGTGGTGTCTACGAGCAGTACTTC. Its protein is CAWSGVYEQYF.

This sequence joins TRBV5-6 and TRBJ1-5; D might be TRBD1 (5 bases). Trimming pared 0 bases from V and 5 bases from J, leaving 12 bases between. Germline values: CDR1 SGHDT, CDR2 YYEEEE. CDR3 length: 15 residues. CDR3 nucleotide sequence: TGTGCCAGCAGCTTGGTCGGCGACAGCTATCAGCCCCAGCATTTT. Translating gives CASSLVGDSYQPQHF.

The chain employs TRBV5-1 and TRBJ2-5; D call uncertain. Germline CDR1 reads SGHRS; CDR2 reads YFSETQ. V lost 4 bases and J 1 base, leaving 11 bases between the germline ends. The CDR3 length is 14 residues. The CDR3 DNA reads TGCGCCAGCAGCCCAATAACCCTCCAAGAGACCCAGTACTTC. Translating it yields CASSPITLQETQYF.

The chain is built from TRBV10-3 and TRBJ2-5; perhaps TRBD1 as D (6 bases). Germline CDR1 reads ENHRY; CDR2 reads SYGVKD. The CDR3 is 14 amino acids. The germline V and J ends were trimmed by 4 bases and 2 bases, with 11 bases remaining between them. This CDR3 is CAISGGQAQETQYF. CDR3 nucleotide sequence: TGTGCCATCAGTGGGGGACAAGCGCAAGAGACCCAGTACTTC.

The chain couples TRBV20-1 to TRBJ2-7; D might be TRBD2 (6 bases). Germline assignment: CDR1 DFQATT and CDR2 SNEGSKA (reference sequence). The CDR3 is 13 amino acids. Between the trimmed V and J ends, which lost 3 bases and 9 bases, there was a span of 18 bases. The CDR3, as DNA: TGCAGTGCTAGTAAAGTCGCGGGTAGCGGGCAGTACTTC. Encoded protein: CSASKVAGSGQYF.

The chain employs TRBV29-1 and TRBJ1-1; a possible D gene is TRBD1 (5 bases). This CDR3 region has 10 residues. Germline V gene lookup returns CDR1 SQVTM and CDR2 ANQGSEA. The V gene lost 4 bases and the J gene lost 9 bases, with 9 bases spanning the gap. The CDR3 protein is CSVVGEKAFF. The CDR3 DNA reads TGCAGCGTTGTGGGGGAGAAAGCTTTCTTT. The full variable domain, in which reference TRBV29-1 and TRBJ1-1 provide the parts outside the CDR3, is SAVISQKPSRDICQRGTSLTIQCQVDSQVTMMFWYRQQPGQSLTLIATANQGSEATYESGFVIDKFPISRPNLTFSTLTVSNMSPEDSSIYLCSVVGEKAFFGQGTRLTVV.

J is TRBJ2-1 and V is TRBV20-1; 15 nucleotides match TRBD2. This CDR3 has 15 residues. The junction had 2 bases not matched to a gene; V was cut back by 5 bases and J by 3 bases. The germline gives CDR1 DFQATT, CDR2 SNEGSKA (reference sequence). The DNA of the CDR3 is TGCAGTGCTCTGGGACTAGCGGGAGGCTACAATGAGCAGTTCTTC. Protein product: CSALGLAGGYNEQFF.

The chain combines TRBV5-1 with TRBJ2-5, with D maybe TRBD2 (6 bases). This CDR3 comprises 15 residues. Trimming took off 1 base at V and 5 bases at J, with 15 bases between the two ends. CDR1 and CDR2 from the germline V gene are SGHRS and YFSETQ. The CDR3 here is CASSLFGGDDETQYF. In DNA, the CDR3 is TGCGCCAGCAGCTTGTTCGGGGGAGATGACGAGACCCAGTACTTC.

This clonotype was found a few times. The gene calls are TRBV12-3 or TRBV12-4 and TRBJ1-2; D remains ambiguous. Trimming pared 6 bases from V and 4 bases from J, leaving 15 bases between. The CDR3 has 14 amino acids. The CDR3 region is CASSAWQHTYGYTF. CDR3 DNA sequence: TGTGCCAGCAGCGCCTGGCAGCACACCTATGGCTACACCTTC.

This clonotype was seen a few times. This chain joins TRBV4-1 and TRBJ2-1, with 10 bases identical to TRBD2. Germline CDR1 MGHRA, CDR2 YSYEKL. Unmatched junction bases numbered 11, after V lost 6 bases and J lost 9 bases. The CDR3 length is 15 residues. In nucleotides, the CDR3 is TGCGCCAGCAGGCGCCTAGCGGGAGCCGGGATTGAGCAGTTCTTC. Protein product: CASRRLAGAGIEQFF.